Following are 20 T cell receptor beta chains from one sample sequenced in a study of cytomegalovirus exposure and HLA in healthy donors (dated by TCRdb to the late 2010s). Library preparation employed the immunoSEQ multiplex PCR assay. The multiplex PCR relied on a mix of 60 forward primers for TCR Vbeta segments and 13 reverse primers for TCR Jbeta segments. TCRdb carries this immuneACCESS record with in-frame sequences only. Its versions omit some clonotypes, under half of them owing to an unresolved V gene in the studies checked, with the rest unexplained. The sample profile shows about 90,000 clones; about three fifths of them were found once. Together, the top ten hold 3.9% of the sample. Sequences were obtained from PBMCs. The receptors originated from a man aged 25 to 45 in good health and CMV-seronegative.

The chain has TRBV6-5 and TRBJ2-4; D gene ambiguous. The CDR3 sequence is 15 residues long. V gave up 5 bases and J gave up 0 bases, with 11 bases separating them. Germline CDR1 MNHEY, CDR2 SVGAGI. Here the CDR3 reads CASSQRVLAKNIQYF. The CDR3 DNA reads TGTGCCAGCAGTCAACGAGTCCTAGCCAAAAACATTCAGTACTTC.

CDR3 loop: CASSPRWRGYEQYF. CDR3 nucleotides: TGTGCCAGTAGCCCCCGGTGGCGGGGCTACGAGCAGTACTTC. The J gene is TRBJ2-7, the V gene TRBV19; D is possibly TRBD2 (6 bases). Germline V gene sequence: CDR1 LNHDA, CDR2 SQIVND (reference sequence). CDR3 length: 14 residues. V lost 6 bases to trimming and J lost 3 bases, with 15 bases between them.

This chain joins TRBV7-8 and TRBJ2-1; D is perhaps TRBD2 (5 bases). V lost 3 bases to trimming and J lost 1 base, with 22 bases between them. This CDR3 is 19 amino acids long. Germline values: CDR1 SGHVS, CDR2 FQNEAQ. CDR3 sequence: CASSLFRSPASRSYNEQFF. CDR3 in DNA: TGTGCCAGCAGCTTGTTTCGCTCCCCTGCTAGCCGATCCTACAATGAGCAGTTCTTC.

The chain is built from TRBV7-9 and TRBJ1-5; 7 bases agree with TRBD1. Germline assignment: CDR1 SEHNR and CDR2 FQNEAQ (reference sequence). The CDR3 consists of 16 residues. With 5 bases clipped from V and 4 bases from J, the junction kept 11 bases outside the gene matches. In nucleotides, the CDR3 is TGTGCCAGCAGCCCCTTAGGGGGCAGGATTAATCAGCCCCAGCATTTT. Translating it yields CASSPLGGRINQPQHF.

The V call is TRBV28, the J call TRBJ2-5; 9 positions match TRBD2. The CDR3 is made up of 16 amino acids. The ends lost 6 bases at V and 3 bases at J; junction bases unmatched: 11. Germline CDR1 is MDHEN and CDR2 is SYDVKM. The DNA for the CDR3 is TGTGCCAGCAGCCGAGGGACTAGCAGTATTAAAGAGACCCAGTACTTC. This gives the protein CASSRGTSSIKETQYF. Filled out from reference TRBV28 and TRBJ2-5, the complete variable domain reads DVKVTQSSRYLVKRTGEKVFLECVQDMDHENMFWYRQDPGLGLRLIYFSYDVKMKEKGDIPEGYSVSREKKERFSLILESASTNQTSMYLCASSRGTSSIKETQYFGPGTRLLVL.

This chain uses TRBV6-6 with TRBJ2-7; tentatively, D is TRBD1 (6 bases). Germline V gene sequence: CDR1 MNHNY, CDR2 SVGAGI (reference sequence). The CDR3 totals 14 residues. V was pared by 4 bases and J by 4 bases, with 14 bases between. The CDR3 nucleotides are TGTGCCAGCAGTTTGCGGACAGCGGAGTACGAGCAGTACTTC. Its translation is CASSLRTAEYEQYF.

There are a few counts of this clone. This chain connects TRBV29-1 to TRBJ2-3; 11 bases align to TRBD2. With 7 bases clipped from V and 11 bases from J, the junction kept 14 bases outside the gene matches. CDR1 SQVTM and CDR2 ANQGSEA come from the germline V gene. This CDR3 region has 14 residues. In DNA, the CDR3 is TGCAGCGCTAATAGCGGGGGGGGATCCATGGGGCAGTATTTT. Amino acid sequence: CSANSGGGSMGQYF.

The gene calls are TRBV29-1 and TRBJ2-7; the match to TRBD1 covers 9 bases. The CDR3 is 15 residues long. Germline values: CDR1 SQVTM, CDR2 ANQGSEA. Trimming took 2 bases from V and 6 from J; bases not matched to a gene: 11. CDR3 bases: TGCAGCGTTGAATTGGCTGAACAGGGGGCGCGCGAGCAGTACTTC. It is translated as CSVELAEQGAREQYF.

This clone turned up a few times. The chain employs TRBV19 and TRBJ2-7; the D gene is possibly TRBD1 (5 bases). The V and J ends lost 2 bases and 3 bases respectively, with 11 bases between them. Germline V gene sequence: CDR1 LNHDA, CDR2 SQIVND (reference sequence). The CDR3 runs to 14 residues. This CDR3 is CASSIQGRVYEQYF. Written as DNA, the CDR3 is TGTGCCAGTAGTATACAGGGTCGAGTCTACGAGCAGTACTTC.

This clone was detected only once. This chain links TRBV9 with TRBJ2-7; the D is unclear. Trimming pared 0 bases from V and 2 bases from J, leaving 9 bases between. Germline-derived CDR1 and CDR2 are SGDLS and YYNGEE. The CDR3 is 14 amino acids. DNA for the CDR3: TGTGCCAGCAGCGTAGAAGTGAGTACCTACGAGCAGTACTTC. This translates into CASSVEVSTYEQYF. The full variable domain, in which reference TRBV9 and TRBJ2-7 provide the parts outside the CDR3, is DSGVTQTPKHLITATGQRVTLRCSPRSGDLSVYWYQQSLDQGLQFLIQYYNGEERAKGNILERFSAQQFPDLHSELNLSSLELGDSALYFCASSVEVSTYEQYFGPGTRLTVT.

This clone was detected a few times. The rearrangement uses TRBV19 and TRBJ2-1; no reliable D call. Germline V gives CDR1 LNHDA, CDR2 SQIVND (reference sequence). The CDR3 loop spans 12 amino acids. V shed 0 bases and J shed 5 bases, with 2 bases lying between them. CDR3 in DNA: TGTGCCAGTAGTATAGACGACAATGAGCAGTTCTTC. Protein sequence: CASSIDDNEQFF.

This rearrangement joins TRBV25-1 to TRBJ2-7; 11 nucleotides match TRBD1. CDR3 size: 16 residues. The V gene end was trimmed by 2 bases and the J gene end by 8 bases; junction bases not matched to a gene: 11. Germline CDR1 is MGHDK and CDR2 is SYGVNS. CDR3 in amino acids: CASSEGAGTGGRKQYF. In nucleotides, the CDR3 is TGTGCCAGCAGTGAAGGCGCCGGGACAGGGGGTAGGAAGCAGTACTTC.

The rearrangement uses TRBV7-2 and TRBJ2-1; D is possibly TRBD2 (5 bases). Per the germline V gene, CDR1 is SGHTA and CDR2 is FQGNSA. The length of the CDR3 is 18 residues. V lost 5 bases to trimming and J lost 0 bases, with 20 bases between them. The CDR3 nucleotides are TGTGCCAGCAGCCCGGTCAGCGGACCACCTCGCTCCTACAATGAGCAGTTCTTC. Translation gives CASSPVSGPPRSYNEQFF.

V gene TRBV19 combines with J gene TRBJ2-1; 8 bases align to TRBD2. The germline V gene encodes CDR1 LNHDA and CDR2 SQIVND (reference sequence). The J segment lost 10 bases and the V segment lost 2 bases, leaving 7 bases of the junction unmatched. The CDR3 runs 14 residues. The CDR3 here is CASSIKAGAREQFF. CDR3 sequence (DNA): TGTGCCAGTAGTATAAAAGCGGGAGCCCGGGAGCAGTTCTTC. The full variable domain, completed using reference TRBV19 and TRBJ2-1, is DGGITQSPKYLFRKEGQNVTLSCEQNLNHDAMYWYRQDPGQGLRLIYYSQIVNDFQKGDIAEGYSVSREKKESFPLTVTSAQKNPTAFYLCASSIKAGAREQFFGPGTRLTVL.

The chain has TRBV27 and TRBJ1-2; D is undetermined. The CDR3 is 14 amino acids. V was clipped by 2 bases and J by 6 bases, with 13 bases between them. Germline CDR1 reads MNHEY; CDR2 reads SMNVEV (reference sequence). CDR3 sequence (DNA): TGTGCCAGCAGTTTAAGTAGCGGTTCGCATGGCTACACCTTC. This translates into CASSLSSGSHGYTF.

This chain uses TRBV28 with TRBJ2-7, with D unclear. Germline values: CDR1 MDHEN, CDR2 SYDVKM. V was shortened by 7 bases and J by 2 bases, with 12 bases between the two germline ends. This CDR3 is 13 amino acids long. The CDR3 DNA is TGTGCCAGCACCCCACCCGGTGCCTACGAGCAGTACTTC. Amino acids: CASTPPGAYEQYF.

CDR3 in amino acids: CASGLAYNEQFF. The CDR3 bases are TGTGCCAGCGGTCTAGCTTACAATGAGCAGTTCTTC. The gene calls are TRBV6-5 and TRBJ2-1, with D maybe TRBD2 (5 bases). The CDR3 is made up of 12 amino acids. Germline CDR1 is MNHEY and CDR2 is SVGAGI. The V gene lost 8 bases and the J gene lost 4 bases, with 9 bases spanning the gap.

The CDR3 loop reads CAWRQDRRSYEQYF. The CDR3 DNA sequence: TGTGCCTGGAGGCAGGACAGGCGCTCCTACGAGCAGTACTTC. The chain combines TRBV30 with TRBJ2-7; TRBD1 matches 7 bases. CDR1 is GTSNPN and CDR2 is SVGIG in the germline V gene (reference sequence). After removal of 3 bases from V and 0 bases from J, the junction contained 5 bases not matched to a gene. The CDR3 totals 14 residues.

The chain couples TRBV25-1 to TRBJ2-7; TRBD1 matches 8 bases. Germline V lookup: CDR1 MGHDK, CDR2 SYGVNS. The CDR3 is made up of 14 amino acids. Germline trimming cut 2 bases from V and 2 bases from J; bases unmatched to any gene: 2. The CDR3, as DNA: TGTGCCAGCAGTGAACAGGGGGCGACCTACGAGCAGTACTTC. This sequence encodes CASSEQGATYEQYF.

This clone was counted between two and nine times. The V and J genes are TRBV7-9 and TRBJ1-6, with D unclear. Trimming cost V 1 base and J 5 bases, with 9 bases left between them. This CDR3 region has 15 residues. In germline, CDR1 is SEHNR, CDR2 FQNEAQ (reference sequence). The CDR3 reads CASSLVPDNNSPLHF. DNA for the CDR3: TGTGCCAGCAGCTTAGTGCCAGATAATAATTCACCCCTCCACTTT. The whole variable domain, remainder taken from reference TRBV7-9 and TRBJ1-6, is DTGVSQNPRHKITKRGQNVTFRCDPISEHNRLYWYRQTLGQGPEFLTYFQNEAQLEKSRLLSDRFSAERPKGSFSTLEIQRTEQGDSAMYLCASSLVPDNNSPLHFGNGTRLTVT.